One sample yielded the 5 T cell receptor beta chains listed below, sequenced in a study of T-cell reconstitution after alpha-beta-depleted transplantation in children. The TCRbeta library was prepared with unique molecular identifiers. TCRdb reprocessed the PCR reads via MiXCR and lists one record per CDR3 protein. The profile shows 200,000 to 250,000 distinct CDR3 sequences, more than 20% of them singletons. This specimen consisted of PBMCs, obtained before TCRalphabeta/CD19-depleted stem cell transplant. The receptor source for this set is a girl aged 2-10 years with Fanconi anemia, due to receive a stem cell transplant.

This clonotype was seen repeatedly, ten times or more. The chain is built from TRBV5-1 and TRBJ2-3, with 7 bases fitting TRBD2. There are 16 residues in the CDR3. V was pared by 4 bases and J by 0 bases, with 8 bases of the junction left unmatched. Germline CDR1 and CDR2: SGHRS and YFSETQ. The CDR3 bases are TGCGCCAGCAGCGTGCCACTAGCGACTAGCACAGATACGCAGTATTTT. The encoded protein is CASSVPLATSTDTQYF.

Many counts were recorded for this clonotype. The rearrangement links TRBV10-3 to TRBJ2-5; 8 positions match TRBD2. The CDR3 is 13 residues long. Losses at the gene ends were 4 bases for V and 2 bases for J; bases not matched to a gene: 0. Germline CDR1 and CDR2: ENHRY and SYGVKD. The CDR3 DNA follows: TGTGCCATCAGTGGCGGGGGGCAAGAGACCCAGTACTTC. Its translation is CAISGGGQETQYF.

This clonotype was counted at least ten times. V gene TRBV10-2 combines with J gene TRBJ2-1; 11 bases match TRBD2. The CDR3 has 15 residues. V trimming: 5 bases; J trimming: 4 bases; junction bases outside the gene matches: 4. Germline V gene sequence: CDR1 WSHSY, CDR2 SAAADI. The CDR3 sequence is CASSPTSGVYNEQFF. DNA for the CDR3: TGCGCCAGCAGTCCGACTAGCGGGGTATACAATGAGCAGTTCTTC.

The rearrangement uses TRBV5-1 and TRBJ2-7; tentatively, D is TRBD1 (5 bases). V shed 0 bases and J shed 1 base, with 11 bases lying between them. This CDR3 has 15 amino acids. Looked up from germline, CDR1 is SGHRS and CDR2 is YFSETQ. This chain's CDR3 is CASSLGQSLSYEQYF. The CDR3 DNA reads TGCGCCAGCAGCTTGGGACAGTCTCTATCCTACGAGCAGTACTTC.

This clonotype was detected ten times or more. The chain carries TRBV12-3 or TRBV12-4 and TRBJ2-1; D unclear. V lost 0 bases and J lost 10, with 7 bases in between. The CDR3 totals 12 residues. The CDR3 loop is CASSLARWEQFF. In DNA form, the CDR3 reads TGTGCCAGCAGTTTAGCGCGGTGGGAGCAGTTCTTC.